This T cell receptor (beta chain) derives from a study of regulatory T cells in long-lasting Graves disease. This clonotype was observed a few times. Time point specified: persistent/refractory GD, antithyroid drugs over 5 years with positive TRAb. PBMCs provided the RNA from which the TCR library was made. Library construction for TCR beta used iRepertoire HTBI primers and Arm-PCR of CDR3 regions. TCRdb analysed the multiplex PCR reads with MiXCR anew, one entry per CDR3 protein. The sample includes over 450,000 distinct CDR3 sequences, about 22% of them seen just once. Germline-derived CDR1 and CDR2 are MDHEN and SYDVKM. The CDR3 covers 16 residues. Trimming removed 0 bases at V and 2 bases at J, with 10 bases between.

This clonotype originated in a female donor with Graves disease. The chain has TRBV28 and TRBJ1-4; D is unclear. Sequences were derived from peripheral blood mononuclear cells (PBMCs), sampled when the disease was refractory, from a patient treated with antithyroid drugs. In DNA form, the CDR3 reads TGTGCCAGCAGTTTATGGGACCTTGCTACTAATGAAAAACTGTTTTTT. Its translation: CASSLWDLATNEKLFF.